The rows below give T cell receptor beta chains drawn from one sample of a study of T cells in Graves' hyperthyroidism and ophthalmopathy. TCRdb re-called the multiplex PCR reads with MiXCR, one entry per CDR3 protein. The sample gives approximately 300,000 distinct CDR3 sequences, about a sixth of which show up once; 55% to 60% is in the top ten. Sequencing used blood. The receptors here all came from a woman between 55 and 75 years old with Graves' ophthalmopathy. Both conserved end residues are part of each CDR3. D genes are given only for firm matches. A clone size is listed for some rows: how often the clone was seen (once, few, many), or a class if it is expanded.

cdr3_nt cdr3_aa clone_size j_call v_call d_call
TGTGCCAGCGACGGTGGGCAGGAGGCAGATACGCAGTATTTT CASDGGQEADTQYF many TRBJ2-3 TRBV9 .
TGCAGTGCTCCCCAGGGGATATCTGAAGCTTTCTTT CSAPQGISEAFF many TRBJ1-1 TRBV20-1 .
TGTGCCAGCAGTGAACGGCGCGATCAGCCCCAGCATTTT CASSERRDQPQHF few TRBJ1-5 TRBV6-1 .
TGCAGCACCGCGGCTGGGGGAGAGACCCAGTACTTC CSTAAGGETQYF . TRBJ2-5 TRBV29-1 .
TGCAGTGCTACCCTAGCGGGGGGGTCCTACGAGCAGTACTTC CSATLAGGSYEQYF few TRBJ2-7 TRBV20-1 TRBD2
TGCAGTGCTAGAACCGGGACACACTCCTACGAGCAGTACTTC CSARTGTHSYEQYF . TRBJ2-7 TRBV20-1 .
TGTGCCAGCAGCTTAGATCTGGGGATTGGGCAGCCCCAGCATTTT CASSLDLGIGQPQHF many TRBJ1-5 TRBV11-2 .
TGTGCCAGCAGCTTAGGGGGGGGAGGGCGAGAAGATACGCAGTATTTT CASSLGGGGREDTQYF many TRBJ2-3 TRBV13 TRBD2
TGTGCCATCAGTGGAGGTGGGGCAGGGCAGCCCCAGCATTTT CAISGGGAGQPQHF few TRBJ1-5 TRBV10-3 .
TGTGCCAGCCAGAGGGAGGGGGTAGGCTACGAGCAGTACTTC CASQREGVGYEQYF many TRBJ2-7 TRBV10-3 .
TGCGCCAGCAGCCAAGATCGGGCCTATGGCTACACCTTC CASSQDRAYGYTF . TRBJ1-2 TRBV4-3 .
TGTGCCAGCAGTAAAGGACAGGGTTACTACAATGAGCGGTTCTTC CASSKGQGYYNERFF . TRBJ2-1 TRBV6-1 TRBD1
TGTGCCAGCAGTGAAGTTTGGTTCAATTCACCCCTCCACTTT CASSEVWFNSPLHF few TRBJ1-6 TRBV6-1 .